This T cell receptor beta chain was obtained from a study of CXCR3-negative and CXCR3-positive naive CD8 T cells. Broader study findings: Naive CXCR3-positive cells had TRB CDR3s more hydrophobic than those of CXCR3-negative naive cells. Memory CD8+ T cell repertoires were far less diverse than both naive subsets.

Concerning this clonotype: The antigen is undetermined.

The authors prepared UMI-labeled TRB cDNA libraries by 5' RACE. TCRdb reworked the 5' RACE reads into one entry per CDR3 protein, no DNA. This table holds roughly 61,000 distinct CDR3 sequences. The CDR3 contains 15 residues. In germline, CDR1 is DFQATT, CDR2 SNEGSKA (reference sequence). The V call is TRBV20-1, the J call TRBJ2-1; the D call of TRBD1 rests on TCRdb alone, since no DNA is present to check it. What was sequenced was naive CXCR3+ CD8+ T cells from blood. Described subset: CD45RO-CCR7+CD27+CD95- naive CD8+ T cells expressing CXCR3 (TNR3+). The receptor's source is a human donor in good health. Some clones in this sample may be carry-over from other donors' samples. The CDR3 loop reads CSARAVGGAYNEQFF.